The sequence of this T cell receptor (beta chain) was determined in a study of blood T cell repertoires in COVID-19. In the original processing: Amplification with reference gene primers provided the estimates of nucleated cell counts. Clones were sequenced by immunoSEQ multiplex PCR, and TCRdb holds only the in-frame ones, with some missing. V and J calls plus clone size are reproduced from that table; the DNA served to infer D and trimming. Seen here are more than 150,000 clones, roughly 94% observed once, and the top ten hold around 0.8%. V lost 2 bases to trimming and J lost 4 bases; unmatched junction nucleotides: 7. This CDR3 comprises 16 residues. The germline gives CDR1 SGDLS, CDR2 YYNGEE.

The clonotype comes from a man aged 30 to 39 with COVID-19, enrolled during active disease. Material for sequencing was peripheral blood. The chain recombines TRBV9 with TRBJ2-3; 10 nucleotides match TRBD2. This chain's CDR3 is CASSVGLAGVSDTQYF. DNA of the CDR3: TGTGCCAGCAGCGTGGGGCTAGCGGGGGTGTCAGATACGCAGTATTTT.